The rows below give T cell receptor beta chains drawn from one sample of a study of graft-versus-host responses after intestinal transplantation. TCRdb keeps only in-frame clones here, not all; method: immunoSEQ multiplex PCR. The sample includes around 30,000 clones, around four fifths of them seen just once. The specimen comprised ileum tissue, sampled 98 days after intestinal transplantation. The receptors here all came from a human patient who received an intestinal transplant, so some T cells may come from the graft donor. Both conserved end residues are trimmed from each CDR3.

TRBJ2-3,TRBV27,13,ASSDGTWGTDTQY
TRBJ2-1,TRBV29-1,14,SVEGEGGTGNNEQF
TRBJ2-3,TRBV19,15,ASSVTSGGALTDTQY
TRBJ2-1,TRBV5-4,15,ASSLENPGTGEGEQF
TRBJ2-5,TRBV7-8,18,ASSLPRGASGEAKQETQY
TRBJ2-5,TRBV5-1,14,ASSYETSVPTGAQY
TRBJ2-1,TRBV27,13,ASSPGTSGHNEQF
TRBJ2-1,TRBV9,12,ASRRDRDSDEQF
TRBJ1-1,TRBV5-1,11,ASSLEQNTEAF
TRBJ2-7,TRBV14,15,ASSHPLGASTAYEQY
TRBJ2-5,TRBV5-1,13,ASSPVPGGSETQY
TRBJ2-2,TRBV18,11,ASSPRNTGELF
TRBJ2-2,TRBV5-1,12,ASSWIGVTGELF
TRBJ2-2,TRBV12-5,13,ASGFSGGGTGELF
TRBJ1-1,TRBV7-9,7,AGDTEAF
TRBJ1-3,TRBV30,12,ACIDRGAGNTIY
TRBJ2-5,TRBV5-1,16,ASSPGVLAGEYQETQY
TRBJ2-1,TRBV2,11,ARHRDRYNEQF
TRBJ2-7,TRBV28,15,ASSLRVGQGSSYEQY
TRBJ2-7,TRBV6-1,12,ASSLTGVDGEQY
TRBJ2-5,TRBV11-3,14,ASSPGTSGGQETQY
TRBJ2-7,TRBV4-2,15,ASSQGIRAGGFDEQY
TRBJ1-1,TRBV9,13,ASSVIGRGGDEAF
TRBJ2-5,TRBV5-1,11,ASSRISLETQY
TRBJ1-4,TRBV7-6,12,ASSLGQSNEKLF
TRBJ2-7,TRBV6-6,9,ASGPKNEQY
TRBJ1-2,TRBV5-1,11,ASRTGAPDGYT
TRBJ1-2,TRBV4-3,11,ASSQAGGYGYT